This is a list of T cell receptor beta chains from one sample in a study of T cell repertoires in cytomegalovirus infection. TCRdb re-called the reads with MiXCR, one entry per CDR3 protein. This sample yields around 450,000 distinct CDR3 sequences, of which roughly a third are seen a single time; around 15% belongs to the top ten. Specimen: PBMCs. Receptors originate from a human donor in good health (CMV status not recorded). Some clones in this sample may be carry-over from other donors' samples. CDR3s include the opening cysteine and the closing phenylalanine or tryptophan. Fields, in order: J gene, V gene, D gene, clone size, CDR3 DNA, CDR3 protein. D genes are given only for firm matches. Some rows mark clone size as missing; the rest say once, few, many or name a class of expanded clone.

>TRBJ2-3|TRBV4-1|.|.
TGCGCCAGCAGCCAGGGTAGTGCGGATACGCAGTATTTT
CASSQGSADTQYF
>TRBJ2-7|TRBV11-2|.|.
TGTGCCAGCAGCTTAGGCTCGGGGTTCGCTTACGAGCAGTACTTC
CASSLGSGFAYEQYF
>TRBJ2-1|TRBV27|.|.
TGTGCCAGCAGTTTAATATCAGGATTAAACAACAATGAGCAGTTCTTC
CASSLISGLNNNEQFF
>TRBJ2-2|TRBV4-1|.|.
TGCGCCAGCAGCCAAGAAGCGGGCTTGAACACCGGGGAGCTGTTTTTT
CASSQEAGLNTGELFF
>TRBJ2-3|TRBV6-2/TRBV6-3|TRBD1|.
TGTGCCAGCAGTCCGGGACAGGGATTCACAGATACGCAGTATTTT
CASSPGQGFTDTQYF
>TRBJ1-2|TRBV19|.|.
TGTGCCAGTAGTATTTGGGGGATTGGAGGCTACACCTTC
CASSIWGIGGYTF
>TRBJ2-3|TRBV7-6|.|.
TGTGCCAGCAGCTTCGGAGATACGCAGGTTTTT
CASSFGDTQVF
>TRBJ1-3|TRBV28|.|few
TGTGCCAGCAGTTCCGGGACCCTCCTCTCGGGAAACACCATATATTTT
CASSSGTLLSGNTIYF
>TRBJ2-1|TRBV6-1|.|.
TGTGCCAGCAGTGTGTACGGGAGCAATGAGCAGTTCTTC
CASSVYGSNEQFF
>TRBJ1-1|TRBV7-6|.|many
TGTGCCAGCAGCTTAGTAGCGCCGGGAGAAACTGAAGCTTTCTTT
CASSLVAPGETEAFF
>TRBJ1-2|TRBV12-3/TRBV12-4|.|few
TGTGCCAGCAGTTCCCTGGGGCGGACGAACTATGGCTACACCTTC
CASSSLGRTNYGYTF
>TRBJ1-6|TRBV20-1|.|few
TGCAGTGCTAGAGACCCAGCCAGCTCCTATAATTCACCCCTCCACTTT
CSARDPASSYNSPLHF
>TRBJ1-2|TRBV29-1|.|.
TGCAGCGTTAAATCTCCCAGTTCTAACTATGTCTACACCTTC
CSVKSPSSNYVYTF
>TRBJ2-5|TRBV5-4|.|.
TGTGCCAGCAGCCCCCGAGTCGAGGTGGAGACCCAGTACTTC
CASSPRVEVETQYF
>TRBJ2-1|TRBV6-1|TRBD2|many
TGTGCCAGCAGTATAGCGGGGGGGGCCTACAATGAGCAGTTCTTC
CASSIAGGAYNEQFF
>TRBJ2-6|TRBV18|TRBD1|once
TGTGCCAGCTCACCCGTACAGGGGGCGGACTCTGGGGCCAACGTCCTGACTTTC
CASSPVQGADSGANVLTF
>TRBJ2-5|TRBV7-2|.|many
TGTGCCAGCAGTGCCTCTGCGGGGCACGAGACCCAGTACTTC
CASSASAGHETQYF
>TRBJ1-4|TRBV7-2|TRBD1|many
TGTGCCAGCAGCTCTGGGCAAGGGGGCGGGCTATTTACAACTAATGAAAAACTGTTTTTT
CASSSGQGGGLFTTNEKLFF
>TRBJ2-2|TRBV7-3|TRBD2|few
TGTGCCAGCAGCATCGGGGGGGGGCATTCCACCGGGGAGCTGTTTTTT
CASSIGGGHSTGELFF
>TRBJ1-5|TRBV11-1|.|many
TGTGCCAGCAGCTTGCAGGGACCTGGTCAGCCCCAGCATTTT
CASSLQGPGQPQHF
>TRBJ1-1|TRBV7-6|.|once
TGTGCCAGCAGCTTAGGGGCAGAATTTTTCTTT
CASSLGAEFFF
>TRBJ2-7|TRBV7-2|TRBD1|many
TGTGCCAGCAGCGCCCGGGACAGGGGTGATAAGCAGTACTTC
CASSARDRGDKQYF
>TRBJ2-2|TRBV11-2|TRBD2|many
TGTGCCAGCAGCTATACTAGCGGGGGGGCGGGCACCGGGGAGCTGTTTTTT
CASSYTSGGAGTGELFF
>TRBJ1-5|TRBV19|.|.
TGTGCCAGTCATGGGCCCCCGAGCAATCAGCCCCAGCATTTT
CASHGPPSNQPQHF
>TRBJ2-1|TRBV6-1|TRBD1|.
TGTGCCAGCAGATCTCGGAGAAACAGGGGGCCCTACAATGAGCAGTTCTTC
CASRSRRNRGPYNEQFF
>TRBJ2-7|TRBV4-1|.|few
TGCGCCAGCAGCCAAACGACAGAGACCTCGTACGAGCAGTACTTC
CASSQTTETSYEQYF
>TRBJ2-7|TRBV6-8|TRBD1|few
TGTGCCAGCAGCAGATTATCCTCGGGACAGGGTGGCGAGCAGTACTTC
CASSRLSSGQGGEQYF
>TRBJ2-3|TRBV12-3/TRBV12-4|TRBD1|few
TGTGCCAGCAGTTCCCAGGGGGTGGATACGCAGTATTTT
CASSSQGVDTQYF
>TRBJ2-5|TRBV5-4|.|few
TGTGCCAGCAATTCGCGGGGCCTCGATCAAGAGACCCAGTACTTC
CASNSRGLDQETQYF
>TRBJ2-3|TRBV4-2|TRBD2|few
TGTGCCAGCAGCCAAGGAGGAGCGGGGGGGGCGGGATTGACAGATACGCAGTATTTT
CASSQGGAGGAGLTDTQYF
>TRBJ1-5|TRBV6-1|.|few
TGTGCCAGCAGTGAATGGGATGGGGGGAGCAATCAGCCCCAGCATTTT
CASSEWDGGSNQPQHF
>TRBJ1-5|TRBV20-1|.|.
TGCAGTGCTAGAAGTTTTGACCACTATGTTAATCAGCCCCAGCATTTT
CSARSFDHYVNQPQHF
>TRBJ2-7|TRBV11-2|.|few
TGTGCCACTGCTCACACCTCCTCTTACGAGCAGTACTTC
CATAHTSSYEQYF
>TRBJ2-7|TRBV7-8|.|many
TGTGCCAGCAGCTTAGACGATTTTACAGGGCGTGAGCAGTACTTC
CASSLDDFTGREQYF
>TRBJ2-1|TRBV4-2|TRBD2|few
TGTGCCAGCAGCCAGGCGCGAGCTAGCGGGACAGTCGATGAGCAGTTCTTC
CASSQARASGTVDEQFF
>TRBJ2-3|TRBV7-9|.|many
TGTGCCAGCAGCTTAGGTTTCGCGGGGCTGCAGTATTTT
CASSLGFAGLQYF
>TRBJ2-2|TRBV7-3|.|few
TGTGCCAGCAGCCGCCGTGGAGGGGGGGACACCGGGGAGCTGTTTTTT
CASSRRGGGDTGELFF
>TRBJ2-5|TRBV2|.|.
TGTGCCAGCACCTACGGGACCTACCAAGAGACCCAGTACTTC
CASTYGTYQETQYF
>TRBJ2-3|TRBV29-1|.|.
TGCAGCGTTTTAGGGATTTATACAGATACGCAGTATTTT
CSVLGIYTDTQYF
>TRBJ1-5|TRBV25-1|TRBD1|.
TGTGCCAGCAGTGAGAAGGGGGCCTTTCAGCCCCAGCATTTT
CASSEKGAFQPQHF
>TRBJ1-2|TRBV20-1|TRBD1|.
TGCAGTGCTAGTGGGATCGAGACAGGGGGTACTGCATATGGCTACACCTTC
CSASGIETGGTAYGYTF
>TRBJ2-1|TRBV19|TRBD1|.
TGTGCCAGTACCCGGGACAGGGTGTACAATGAGCAGTTCTTC
CASTRDRVYNEQFF
>TRBJ1-1|TRBV5-1|TRBD1|.
TGCGCCAGCAGCTTCCTCCTCCGGGCGGACAGGGGTCCCATGAACACTGAAGCTTTCTTT
CASSFLLRADRGPMNTEAFF
>TRBJ2-7|TRBV30|.|few
TGTGCCTGGACCCACGGACAGTACGAGCAGTACTTC
CAWTHGQYEQYF
>TRBJ2-4|TRBV5-1|.|.
TGCGCCAGCAGCTTGGAGAGTACACTAGCCAAAAACATTCAGTACTTC
CASSLESTLAKNIQYF
>TRBJ2-1|TRBV6-2/TRBV6-3|TRBD2|.
TGTGCCAGCAGTGACTCGCCTAGCGGGGGGTACAATGAGCATTTCTTC
CASSDSPSGGYNEHFF
>TRBJ2-3|TRBV7-2|.|many
TGTGCCAGCAGCCCTGGGCTCGGGGTTGGCACAGATACGCAGTATTTT
CASSPGLGVGTDTQYF
>TRBJ2-7|TRBV12-3/TRBV12-4|.|.
TGTGACAGCAGCCCTCCCGGGGCCAATGAGCAGTACTTC
CDSSPPGANEQYF
>TRBJ2-7|TRBV7-2|.|few
TGTGCCAGCAGCTTAGTCCCCCTATACGAGCAGTACTTC
CASSLVPLYEQYF
>TRBJ2-1|TRBV6-5|TRBD2|.
TGTGCCAGCAGTTACTCCAGCGGGGGCCCCTACAATGAGCAGTTCTTC
CASSYSSGGPYNEQFF
>TRBJ1-2|TRBV7-3|.|few
TGTGCCAGCAGCCTCCAGGGGTGGGACTATGGCTACACCTTC
CASSLQGWDYGYTF
>TRBJ1-3|TRBV5-1|TRBD1|few
TGCGCCAGCAGCGCCCGGACAGGGACTTTGTCTGGAAACACCATATATTTT
CASSARTGTLSGNTIYF
>TRBJ2-1|TRBV5-1|TRBD1|.
TGCGCCAGCAGCTTGCGGCAGGGGGAACATGAGCAGTTCTTC
CASSLRQGEHEQFF
>TRBJ1-1|TRBV7-2|TRBD1|many
TGTGCCAGCAGCTTAGGGTTGGGACAGGGGATGTTGGACACTGAAGCTTTCTTT
CASSLGLGQGMLDTEAFF
>TRBJ2-5|TRBV6-2/TRBV6-3|.|few
TGTGCCAGCAGTTACCCAACCGGGACATTTGATAAAGAGACCCAGTACTTC
CASSYPTGTFDKETQYF
>TRBJ2-1|TRBV7-9|.|.
TGTGCCAGCAGCGTAAGTGTTAATGAGCAGTTCTTC
CASSVSVNEQFF
>TRBJ2-1|TRBV7-6|TRBD1|few
TGTGCCAGCACCCGACGAGGGGGCCGCTACAATGAGCAGTTCTTC
CASTRRGGRYNEQFF
>TRBJ1-1|TRBV20-1|.|few
TGCAGTGCTAGAGGACCCGGTGAAGCTTTCTTT
CSARGPGEAFF
>TRBJ1-1|TRBV5-5|TRBD1|few
TGTGCCAGCAGCCCAACAGGACAGGGCCGGACTGAAGCTTTCTTT
CASSPTGQGRTEAFF
>TRBJ2-7|TRBV6-5|.|.
TGTGCCAGCAGTCATCCCCGCGGGTTCGAGCAGTACTTC
CASSHPRGFEQYF